A selection of T cell receptor beta chains follows, all from one sample in a study of OX40 agonist ivuxolimab in advanced cancers. The assay was immunoSEQ multiplex PCR, and TCRdb's table has in-frame clones only and misses some. There are about 38,000 clones in the sample; about 82% occur only once, and about 20% lies in the top ten. Material: CD4+ or CD8+ T cells sorted from blood, obtained in a trial of the OX40 agonist ivuxolimab. The receptors originated from an adult with an advanced solid tumor such as melanoma, head and neck, liver or kidney cancer. The CDR3 runs from the conserved cysteine through the conserved F or W. D genes are given only for firm matches. A clone size is listed for some rows: how often the clone was seen (once, few, many), or a class if it is expanded.

>-|TRBV18|TRBJ1-1|-
CASSPTPRDTEAFF
TGTGCCAGCTCACCAACACCCAGAGACACTGAAGCTTTCTTT
>-|TRBV27|TRBJ2-7|TRBD1
CASSRRGQGRDEQYF
TGTGCCAGCAGTCGACGGGGACAGGGAAGGGACGAGCAGTACTTC
>once|TRBV25-1|TRBJ1-2|-
CASSEGNNYGYTF
TGTGCCAGCAGTGAGGGAAATAACTATGGCTACACCTTC
>-|TRBV23-1|TRBJ1-3|TRBD1
CASSQPVLRTGGGNTIYF
TGCGCCAGCAGTCAACCCGTCCTGAGGACAGGGGGCGGGAACACCATATATTTT
>-|TRBV5-1|TRBJ1-4|TRBD1
CASSLTTGFQKLFF
TGCGCCAGCAGCTTAACGACAGGGTTCCAAAAACTGTTTTTT
>-|TRBV27|TRBJ2-3|-
CASSFVGHGDTQYF
TGTGCCAGCAGTTTTGTGGGGCATGGAGATACGCAGTATTTT
>once|TRBV19|TRBJ2-6|TRBD1
CASSAGTGESGANVLTF
TGTGCCAGTAGTGCCGGGACAGGGGAATCTGGGGCCAACGTCCTGACTTTC
>-|TRBV2|TRBJ2-1|TRBD2
CASSERDWASGGAEQFF
TGTGCCAGCAGTGAGCGAGATTGGGCTAGCGGGGGGGCTGAGCAGTTCTTC
>-|TRBV7-9|TRBJ2-5|-
CASSLALRDRETQYF
TGTGCCAGCAGCTTAGCGCTAAGGGATCGGGAGACCCAGTACTTC
>-|TRBV4-3|TRBJ2-1|TRBD2
CASSQASSGRSHEQFF
TGCGCCAGCAGCCAAGCATCTAGCGGGAGGTCCCATGAGCAGTTCTTC
>-|TRBV6-6|TRBJ2-7|TRBD2
CASTETSGGTYEQYF
TGTGCCAGCACCGAAACTAGCGGGGGAACCTACGAGCAGTACTTC
>-|TRBV28|TRBJ1-5|TRBD1
CASSLGQGANQPQHF
TGTGCCAGCAGTTTAGGACAGGGCGCCAATCAGCCCCAGCATTTT
>-|TRBV2|TRBJ2-2|-
CASSERTLDTGELFF
TGTGCCAGCAGTGAGCGCACTCTGGACACCGGGGAGCTGTTTTTT
>-|TRBV28|TRBJ1-3|-
CASSAAGASSGNTIYF
TGTGCCAGCAGTGCTGCAGGGGCCAGCTCTGGAAACACCATATATTTT
>-|TRBV7-9|TRBJ2-4|TRBD2
CASSFPRTSGDIQYF
TGTGCCAGCAGCTTTCCGCGGACTAGCGGAGACATTCAGTACTTC
>-|TRBV28|TRBJ1-5|-
CASSLGNMVGTLGPQHF
TGTGCCAGCAGTTTAGGCAATATGGTCGGGACTTTGGGGCCCCAGCATTTT
>-|TRBV7-2|TRBJ1-3|-
CASSRLGVSGNTIYF
TGTGCCAGCAGCCGCCTTGGGGTCTCTGGAAACACCATATATTTT
>-|TRBV5-4|TRBJ2-2|TRBD1
CASSLTGGTGELFF
TGTGCCAGCAGCTTGACAGGGGGTACCGGGGAGCTGTTTTTT
>-|TRBV9|TRBJ2-7|-
CASSVESGPSYEQYF
TGTGCCAGCAGCGTAGAGTCAGGGCCGTCCTACGAGCAGTACTTC
>-|TRBV13|TRBJ2-1|TRBD1
CASSVGQGINEQFF
TGTGCCAGCAGCGTGGGACAGGGGATCAATGAGCAGTTCTTC
>-|TRBV10-3|TRBJ2-6|-
CAISDSSGANVLTF
TGTGCCATCAGTGACAGCTCTGGGGCCAACGTCCTGACTTTC
>-|TRBV7-9|TRBJ2-5|TRBD1
CASSPGTGEYQETQYF
TGTGCCAGCAGCCCAGGGACAGGGGAGTACCAAGAGACCCAGTACTTC
>-|TRBV11-2|TRBJ2-1|TRBD2
CASSLAGVLNEQFF
TGTGCCAGCAGCCTAGCGGGAGTACTCAATGAGCAGTTCTTC
>-|TRBV5-1|TRBJ2-3|TRBD1
CASSLGQGHSDTQYF
TGCGCCAGCAGCCTAGGACAGGGGCATTCTGATACGCAGTATTTT
>few|TRBV15|TRBJ1-5|-
CATGTVRGQHQPQHF
TGTGCCACCGGCACCGTAAGGGGTCAACATCAGCCCCAGCATTTT
>-|TRBV7-6|TRBJ2-1|-
CASSLSSNEQFF
TGTGCCAGCAGCTTATCCAGCAATGAGCAGTTCTTC
>-|TRBV7-8|TRBJ1-4|-
CASRPYTGGKLFF
TGTGCCAGCAGACCCTACACCGGCGGTAAACTGTTTTTT
>-|TRBV2|TRBJ1-2|-
CASSGPGPSAGGYTF
TGTGCCAGCAGTGGCCCGGGACCCAGTGCCGGGGGCTACACCTTC
>-|TRBV6-1|TRBJ2-7|-
CASSEGGQHYEQYF
TGTGCCAGCAGTGAAGGAGGGCAGCACTACGAGCAGTACTTC
>-|TRBV28|TRBJ2-7|TRBD1
CASIGTGSPYEQYF
TGTGCCAGCATAGGGACAGGCTCCCCCTACGAGCAGTACTTC
>-|TRBV7-3|TRBJ2-7|-
CASSLVSGTYEQYF
TGTGCCAGCAGCTTAGTTTCCGGCACCTACGAGCAGTACTTC
>-|TRBV19|TRBJ1-1|-
CASLTPGTGGTEAFF
TGTGCCAGTCTAACTCCAGGGACCGGGGGCACTGAAGCTTTCTTT
>-|TRBV27|TRBJ1-1|TRBD1
CASSLRGRDEAFF
TGTGCCAGCAGTTTAAGGGGGCGGGATGAAGCTTTCTTT
>-|TRBV9|TRBJ2-1|-
CASSVASGGDEQFF
TGTGCCAGCAGCGTAGCGTCCGGGGGCGATGAGCAGTTCTTC
>-|TRBV5-1|TRBJ2-5|TRBD2
CASSVGTSGWETQYF
TGCGCCAGCAGCGTGGGGACTAGCGGGTGGGAGACCCAGTACTTC
>-|TRBV6-5|TRBJ1-2|TRBD1
CASSYLTGGSYGYTF
TGTGCCAGCAGTTACTTGACAGGGGGAAGCTATGGCTACACCTTC
>-|TRBV15|TRBJ2-2|-
CATSSNRGGTGELFF
TGTGCCACCAGCTCAAACAGGGGGGGCACCGGGGAGCTGTTTTTT
>-|TRBV6-1|TRBJ2-7|-
CASSGPNWGREQYF
TGTGCCAGCAGTGGACCAAACTGGGGGCGCGAGCAGTACTTC
>-|TRBV5-1|TRBJ2-7|TRBD2
CASSPPGAGGTEQYF
TGCGCCAGCAGCCCCCCGGGGGCGGGGGGGACCGAGCAGTACTTC
>few|TRBV28|TRBJ2-3|-
CASSAALATAGRDTQYF
TGTGCCAGCAGTGCAGCCCTCGCAACCGCAGGCAGAGATACGCAGTATTTT
>-|TRBV4-1|TRBJ2-7|-
CASSPLGSGNTYEQYF
TGCGCCAGCAGCCCCCTAGGTTCCGGGAACACCTACGAGCAGTACTTC
>-|TRBV5-6|TRBJ1-2|TRBD1
CASSLPDRGRIGYGYTF
TGTGCCAGCAGCCTACCAGACAGGGGGAGAATAGGCTATGGCTACACCTTC
>-|TRBV23-1|TRBJ2-1|-
CASSLRGGGRDLMGNEQFF
TGCGCCAGCAGTCTAAGGGGAGGGGGAAGGGACTTGATGGGCAATGAGCAGTTCTTC
>-|TRBV5-1|TRBJ2-2|-
CASSQPTGSSYTGELFF
TGCGCCAGCAGCCAACCTACAGGGTCTTCGTACACCGGGGAGCTGTTTTTT
>few|TRBV2|TRBJ2-7|TRBD1
CASRPGQGYEQYF
TGTGCCAGCAGACCGGGACAGGGGTACGAGCAGTACTTC
>-|TRBV6-1|TRBJ2-5|TRBD2
CASSELAGGVETQYF
TGTGCCAGCAGTGAACTAGCGGGGGGGGTTGAGACCCAGTACTTC
>-|TRBV5-1|TRBJ1-1|-
CASSLVGGRGTEAFF
TGCGCCAGCAGCTTGGTGGGGGGTCGGGGGACTGAAGCTTTCTTT
>-|TRBV9|TRBJ2-3|-
CASSVRASLGSQYF
TGTGCCAGCAGCGTACGGGCCAGTTTGGGTTCGCAGTATTTT
>-|TRBV11-1|TRBJ1-1|-
CASSAREDDTEAFF
TGTGCCAGCAGCGCCCGGGAAGATGACACTGAAGCTTTCTTT
>-|TRBV19|TRBJ1-2|TRBD1
CASAQGAAYGYTF
TGTGCCAGTGCCCAGGGGGCGGCGTATGGCTACACCTTC
>-|TRBV4-3|TRBJ1-5|-
CASSQLLGGSQPQHF
TGCGCCAGCAGCCAATTACTCGGGGGAAGTCAGCCCCAGCATTTT
>-|TRBV19|TRBJ1-6|TRBD1
CASSTGTGNSPLHF
TGTGCCAGTAGTACCGGGACAGGGAATTCACCCCTCCACTTT
>few|TRBV4-2|TRBJ2-1|TRBD1
CASSRGGTGGNEQFF
TGTGCCAGCAGCCGCGGCGGGACAGGGGGCAATGAGCAGTTCTTC
>-|TRBV6-6|TRBJ2-7|-
CASSYRQYYEQYF
TGTGCCAGCAGTTACCGGCAGTACTACGAGCAGTACTTC
>-|TRBV6-5|TRBJ2-7|TRBD2
CASTPGGVPWEQYF
TGTGCCAGCACCCCGGGGGGGGTCCCCTGGGAGCAGTACTTC
>-|TRBV18|TRBJ2-2|TRBD1
CASSPGQGSSTGELFF
TGTGCCAGCTCACCCGGACAGGGATCGAGCACCGGGGAGCTGTTTTTT
>-|TRBV11-2|TRBJ2-2|TRBD1
CASSPGQYTGELFF
TGTGCCAGCAGCCCGGGACAGTACACCGGGGAGCTGTTTTTT